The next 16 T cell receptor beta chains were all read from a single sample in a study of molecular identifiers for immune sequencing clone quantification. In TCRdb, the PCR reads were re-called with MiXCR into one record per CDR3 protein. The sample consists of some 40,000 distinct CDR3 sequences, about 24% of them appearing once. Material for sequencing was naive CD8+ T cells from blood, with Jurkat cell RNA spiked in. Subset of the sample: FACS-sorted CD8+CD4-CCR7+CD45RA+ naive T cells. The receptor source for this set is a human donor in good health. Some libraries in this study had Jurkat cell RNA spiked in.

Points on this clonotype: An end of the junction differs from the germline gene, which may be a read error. CDR3 residues: CASSHPPRNQPPHF. The CDR3 nucleotides are TGCGCCAGCAGCCACCCCCCAAGGAATCAGCCCCCGCATTTT. The gene calls are TRBV4-3 and TRBJ1-5, with unresolved D. Germline V gene sequence: CDR1 LGHNA, CDR2 YSLEER. This CDR3 is built from 14 residues.

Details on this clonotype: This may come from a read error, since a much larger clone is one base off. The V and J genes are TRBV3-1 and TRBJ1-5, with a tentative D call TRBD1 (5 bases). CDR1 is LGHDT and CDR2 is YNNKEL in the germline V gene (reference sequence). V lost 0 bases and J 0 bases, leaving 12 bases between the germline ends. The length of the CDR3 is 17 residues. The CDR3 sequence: CASSQDGGSYSNQPQHF. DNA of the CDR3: TGTGCCAGCAGCCAAGATGGGGGGAGTTATAGCAATCAGCCCCAGCATTTT.

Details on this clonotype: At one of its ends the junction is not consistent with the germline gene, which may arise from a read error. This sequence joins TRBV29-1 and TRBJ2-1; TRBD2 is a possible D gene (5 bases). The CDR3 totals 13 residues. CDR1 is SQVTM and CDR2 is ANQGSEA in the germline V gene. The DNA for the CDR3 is TGTAGCGTTGCTTTACCAGACTACAATGAGCAGTTCTTC. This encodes CSVALPDYNEQFF.

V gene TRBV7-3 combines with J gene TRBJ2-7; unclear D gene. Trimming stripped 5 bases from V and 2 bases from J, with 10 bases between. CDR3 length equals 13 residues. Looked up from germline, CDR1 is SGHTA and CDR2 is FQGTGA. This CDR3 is CASSPWPPYEQYF. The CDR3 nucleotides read TGTGCCAGCAGCCCGTGGCCGCCCTACGAGCAGTACTTC.

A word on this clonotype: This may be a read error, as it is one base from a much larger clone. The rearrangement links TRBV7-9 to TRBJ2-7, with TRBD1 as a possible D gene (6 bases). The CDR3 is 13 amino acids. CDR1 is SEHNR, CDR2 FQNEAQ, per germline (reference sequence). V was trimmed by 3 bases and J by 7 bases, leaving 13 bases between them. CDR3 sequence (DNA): TGTGCCAGCAGCTTCAGGGCAGGGGAAGAGCAGTACTTC. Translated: CASSFRAGEEQYF.

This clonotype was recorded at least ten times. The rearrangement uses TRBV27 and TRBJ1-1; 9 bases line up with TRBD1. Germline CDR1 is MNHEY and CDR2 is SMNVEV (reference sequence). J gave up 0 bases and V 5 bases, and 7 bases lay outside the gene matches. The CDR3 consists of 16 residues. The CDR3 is CASSLGTGRLNTEAFF. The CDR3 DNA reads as TGTGCCAGCAGTCTTGGGACAGGGAGATTGAACACTGAAGCTTTCTTT.

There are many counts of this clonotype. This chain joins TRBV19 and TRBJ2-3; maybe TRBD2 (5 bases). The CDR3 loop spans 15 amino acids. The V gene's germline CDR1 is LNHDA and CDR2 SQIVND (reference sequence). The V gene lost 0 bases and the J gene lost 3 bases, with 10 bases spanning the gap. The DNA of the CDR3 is TGTGCCAGTAGTATAGATCATCCGGGAACAGATACGCAGTATTTT. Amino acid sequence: CASSIDHPGTDTQYF.

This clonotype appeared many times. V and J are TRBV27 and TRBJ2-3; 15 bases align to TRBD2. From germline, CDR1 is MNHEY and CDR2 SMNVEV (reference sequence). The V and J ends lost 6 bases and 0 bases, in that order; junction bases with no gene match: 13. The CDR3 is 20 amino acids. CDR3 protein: CASSHYPGLAGGKSTDTQYF. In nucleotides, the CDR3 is TGTGCCAGCAGCCACTACCCTGGACTAGCGGGGGGGAAAAGCACAGATACGCAGTATTTT.

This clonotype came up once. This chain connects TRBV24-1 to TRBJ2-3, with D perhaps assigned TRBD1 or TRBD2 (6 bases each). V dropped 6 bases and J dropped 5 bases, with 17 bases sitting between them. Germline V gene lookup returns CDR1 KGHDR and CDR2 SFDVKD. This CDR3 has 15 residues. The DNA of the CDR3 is TGTGCCACCAGTAATTATCAGGGGAGGAGAGATACGCAGTATTTT. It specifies CATSNYQGRRDTQYF.

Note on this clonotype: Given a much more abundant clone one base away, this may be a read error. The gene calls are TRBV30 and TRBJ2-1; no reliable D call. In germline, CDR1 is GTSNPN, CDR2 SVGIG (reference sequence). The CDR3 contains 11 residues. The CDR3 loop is CAWSGLNERFF. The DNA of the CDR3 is TGTGCCTGGAGTGGCCTTAATGAGCGGTTCTTC.

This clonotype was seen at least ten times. The CDR3 nucleotides are TGTGCCAGCAGCTCGGTGACAGCCTATAATTCACCCCTCCACTTT. Its protein product is CASSSVTAYNSPLHF. This chain joins TRBV7-8 and TRBJ1-6; possible D gene TRBD1, 5 bases. Germline CDR1 is SGHVS and CDR2 is FQNEAQ. The length of the CDR3 is 15 residues. Trimming shortened V by 4 bases and J by 2 bases, and 9 bases separated the two germline ends.

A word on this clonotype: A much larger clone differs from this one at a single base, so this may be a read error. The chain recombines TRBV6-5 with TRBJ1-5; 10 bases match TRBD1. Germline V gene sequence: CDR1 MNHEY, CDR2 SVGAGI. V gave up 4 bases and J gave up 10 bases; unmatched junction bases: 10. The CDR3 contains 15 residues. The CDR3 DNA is TGTGCCAGCAGTTCCGGGACAGGGGTCGGTCATCCCCAGCATTTT. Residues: CASSSGTGVGHPQHF.

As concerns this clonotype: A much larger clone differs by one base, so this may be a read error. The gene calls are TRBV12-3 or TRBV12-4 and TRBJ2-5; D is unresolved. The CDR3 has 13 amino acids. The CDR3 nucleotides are TGTGCCAGCAGTCACGTCGGTCAAGGGACCCAGTACTTC. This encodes CASSHVGQGTQYF.

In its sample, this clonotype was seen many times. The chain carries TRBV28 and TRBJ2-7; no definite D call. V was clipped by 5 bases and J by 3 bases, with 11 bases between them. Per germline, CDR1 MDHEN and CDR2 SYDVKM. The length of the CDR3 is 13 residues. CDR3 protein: CASSIGLDYEQYF. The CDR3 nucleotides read TGTGCCAGCAGTATCGGGCTGGACTACGAGCAGTACTTC.

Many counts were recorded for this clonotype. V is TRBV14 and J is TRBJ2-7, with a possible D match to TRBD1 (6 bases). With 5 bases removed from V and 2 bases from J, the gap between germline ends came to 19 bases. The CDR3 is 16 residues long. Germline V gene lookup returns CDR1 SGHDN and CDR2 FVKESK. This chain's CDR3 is CASSTLDSFPTYEQYF. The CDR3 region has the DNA TGTGCCAGCAGCACCTTGGACAGCTTTCCCACCTACGAGCAGTACTTC. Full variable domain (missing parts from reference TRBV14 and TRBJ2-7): EAGVTQFPSHSVIEKGQTVTLRCDPISGHDNLYWYRRVMGKEIKFLLHFVKESKQDESGMPNNRFLAERTGGTYSTLKVQPAELEDSGVYFCASSTLDSFPTYEQYFGPGTRLTVT.

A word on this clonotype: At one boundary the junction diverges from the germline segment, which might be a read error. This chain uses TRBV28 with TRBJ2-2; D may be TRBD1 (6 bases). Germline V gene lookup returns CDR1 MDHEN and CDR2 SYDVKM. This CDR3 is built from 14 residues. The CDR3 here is CASSFRQVAGELLF. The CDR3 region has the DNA TGTGCCAGCAGCTTCCGACAGGTCGCCGGGGAGCTGCTTTTT.